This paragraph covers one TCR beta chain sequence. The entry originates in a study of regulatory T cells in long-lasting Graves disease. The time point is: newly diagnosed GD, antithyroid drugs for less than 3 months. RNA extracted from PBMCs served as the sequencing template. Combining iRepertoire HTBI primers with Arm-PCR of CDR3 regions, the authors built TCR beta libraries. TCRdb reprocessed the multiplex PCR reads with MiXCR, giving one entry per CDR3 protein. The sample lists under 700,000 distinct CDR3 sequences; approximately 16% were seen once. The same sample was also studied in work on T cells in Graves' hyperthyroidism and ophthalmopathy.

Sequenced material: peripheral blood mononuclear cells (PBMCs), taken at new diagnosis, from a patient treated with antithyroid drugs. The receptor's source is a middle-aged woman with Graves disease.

CDR3 protein: CASSLDSQPQHF. The CDR3 nucleotides are TGTGCCAGCAGCTTAGATTCACAGCCCCAGCATTTT. The rearrangement uses TRBV7-9 and TRBJ1-5, with D uncertain. Germline loops: CDR1 SEHNR, CDR2 FQNEAQ (reference sequence). The CDR3 spans 12 residues. Trimming took 1 base from V and 7 from J, leaving 5 bases between them.